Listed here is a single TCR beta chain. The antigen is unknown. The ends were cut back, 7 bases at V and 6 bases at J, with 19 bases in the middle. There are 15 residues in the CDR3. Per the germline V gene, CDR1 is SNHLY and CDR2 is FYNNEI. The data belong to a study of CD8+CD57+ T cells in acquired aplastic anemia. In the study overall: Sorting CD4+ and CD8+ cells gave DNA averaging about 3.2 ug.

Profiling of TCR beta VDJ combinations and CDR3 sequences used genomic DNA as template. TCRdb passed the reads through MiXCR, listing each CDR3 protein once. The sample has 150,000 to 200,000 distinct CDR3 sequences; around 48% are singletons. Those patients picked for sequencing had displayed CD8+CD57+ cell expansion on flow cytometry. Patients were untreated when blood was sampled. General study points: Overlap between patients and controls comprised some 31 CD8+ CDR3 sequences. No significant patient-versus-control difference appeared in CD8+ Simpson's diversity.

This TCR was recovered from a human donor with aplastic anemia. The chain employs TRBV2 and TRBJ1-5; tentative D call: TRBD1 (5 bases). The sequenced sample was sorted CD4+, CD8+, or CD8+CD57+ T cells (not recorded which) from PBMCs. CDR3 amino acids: CASKRGRGEGQPQHF. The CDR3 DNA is TGTGCCAGCAAGAGGGGCAGAGGTGAGGGTCAGCCCCAGCATTTT.